The 8 T cell receptor beta chains given below trace back to one sample, sequenced in a study of molecular identifiers for immune sequencing clone quantification. MiXCR was run by TCRdb on the PCR reads, yielding one entry per CDR3 protein. The top ten hold roughly 0.8% of the sample, which has 250,000 to 400,000 distinct CDR3 sequences, over 20% seen once. The sample was naive CD8+ T cells from blood, with Jurkat cell RNA spiked in. As for subset: FACS-sorted CD8+CD4-CCR7+CD45RA+ naive T cells. The receptors shown here come from a human donor in good health. Some libraries in this study had Jurkat cell RNA spiked in.

This clonotype was found many times. The CDR3 DNA reads TGTGCCAGCACCGGGACGGTGATGCTTTACGAGCAGTACTTC. Translation: CASTGTVMLYEQYF. The chain has TRBV2 and TRBJ2-7, with D possibly being TRBD1 or TRBD2 (5 bases each). Per germline, CDR1 SNHLY and CDR2 FYNNEI. Trimming pared 7 bases from V and 4 bases from J, leaving 17 bases between. CDR3 length equals 14 residues.

About this clonotype: A read error may explain this, as a much larger clone is one base away. The chain recombines TRBV5-1 with TRBJ2-7; 7 nucleotides match TRBD1. The J segment lost 7 bases and the V segment lost 3 bases, leaving 7 bases of the junction unmatched. Germline loops: CDR1 SGHRS, CDR2 YFSETQ. The CDR3 loop spans 13 amino acids. CDR3 in amino acids: CASSSVQGVEQYF. CDR3 sequence (DNA): TGCGCCAGCAGCTCGGTTCAGGGGGTGGAGCAGTACTTC.

This clonotype has at least ten counts. The chain has TRBV7-9 and TRBJ2-3; D perhaps matches TRBD1 (5 bases). CDR1 and CDR2 (germline): SEHNR, FQNEAQ (reference sequence). V was trimmed by 6 bases and J by 0 bases, leaving 13 bases between them. This CDR3 is 15 amino acids long. The CDR3 bases are TGTGCCAGCAGTCATGACAGTGCTAGCACAGATACGCAGTATTTT. As protein: CASSHDSASTDTQYF.

The rearrangement links TRBV12-3 or TRBV12-4 to TRBJ2-1; no reliable D call. The CDR3 runs to 13 residues. The germline V and J ends were trimmed by 3 bases and 7 bases, with 10 bases remaining between them. CDR3 region: CASSFSLGNEQFF. CDR3 sequence (DNA): TGTGCCAGCAGTTTCTCGTTGGGGAATGAGCAGTTCTTC.

This clonotype came up many times. The chain links TRBV9 to TRBJ2-3; possible D gene TRBD2, 6 bases. The CDR3 totals 13 residues. V lost 0 bases, J lost 6 bases, and 8 bases lay in between. Germline values: CDR1 SGDLS, CDR2 YYNGEE. DNA of the CDR3: TGTGCCAGCAGCGTAGGAGCGGGCGATACGCAGTATTTT. Its protein product is CASSVGAGDTQYF. Full variable domain (remainder filled in from reference TRBV9 and TRBJ2-3): DSGVTQTPKHLITATGQRVTLRCSPRSGDLSVYWYQQSLDQGLQFLIQYYNGEERAKGNILERFSAQQFPDLHSELNLSSLELGDSALYFCASSVGAGDTQYFGPGTRLTVL.

This clonotype has at least ten counts. This rearrangement joins TRBV6-4 to TRBJ1-1, with no clear D. The germline gives CDR1 MRHNA, CDR2 SNTAGT. The CDR3 length is 14 residues. V gave up 9 bases and J gave up 1 base, with 15 bases separating them. Here the CDR3 reads CASHREVPNTEAFF. The CDR3 DNA reads as TGTGCCAGTCACCGGGAGGTTCCGAACACTGAAGCTTTCTTT.

Of note for this clonotype: One base away lies a much larger clone, so this may be a sequencing read error. V gene TRBV2 combines with J gene TRBJ2-7; the D gene could be TRBD1 or TRBD2 (5 bases each). CDR3 size: 13 residues. CDR1 is SNHLY, CDR2 FYNNEI, per germline. Trimming pared 8 bases from V and 1 base from J, leaving 12 bases between. The CDR3 reads CASGGDESYEQYF. The CDR3, as DNA: TGTGCCAGCGGTGGGGACGAGTCCTACGAGCAGTACTTC. The whole variable domain, remainder taken from reference TRBV2 and TRBJ2-7, is EPEVTQTPSHQVTQMGQEVILRCVPISNHLYFYWYRQILGQKVEFLVSFYNNEISEKSEIFDDQFSVERPDGSNFTLKIRSTKLEDSAMYFCASGGDESYEQYFGPGTRLTVT.

This clonotype was recorded at least ten times. The chain carries TRBV6-2 or TRBV6-3 and TRBJ1-1; D unclear. Between the trimmed V and J ends, which lost 2 bases and 7 bases, there was a span of 8 bases. Germline V CDR1 and CDR2: MNHEY, SVGEGT. The CDR3 length is 12 residues. The CDR3 loop is CASSYPPREAFF. The CDR3 coding sequence is TGTGCCAGCAGTTACCCCCCACGTGAAGCTTTCTTT.